The 23 T cell receptor beta chains below were found in one sample sequenced in a study of blood T cell repertoires in COVID-19. Clones were read by immunoSEQ multiplex PCR, and TCRdb kept only the in-frame ones, dropping some. The data contain 250,000 or so clones, 75% to 90% of them seen just once; the ten biggest clones take up just over 0.85%. Sequenced sample: PBMCs or T cells enriched from blood (not recorded which). All receptors derive from a man aged 45-60 years who had been exposed to COVID-19.

CDR3 amino acids: CASSQDAQQYF. CDR3 nucleotide sequence: TGTGCCAGCAGCCAAGATGCTCAGCAGTACTTC. The chain links TRBV3-1 (or the pseudogene TRBV3-2) to TRBJ2-4; D is uncertain. Per the germline V gene, CDR1 is LGHDT and CDR2 is YNNKEL (reference sequence). V lost 0 bases and J lost 13, with 7 bases in between. The CDR3 has 11 amino acids.

This clone was seen just once. The chain employs TRBV5-6 and TRBJ1-3, with D uncertain. V lost 4 bases to trimming and J lost 4 bases, with 9 bases between them. CDR3 size: 13 residues. The germline gives CDR1 SGHDT, CDR2 YYEEEE. CDR3 sequence reads: CASSLVAGNTIYF. DNA for the CDR3: TGTGCCAGCAGCCTGGTTGCGGGAAACACCATATATTTT.

The chain has TRBV5-1 and TRBJ1-1; D might be TRBD1 (6 bases). This CDR3 contains 14 residues. V lost 2 bases and J 4 bases, leaving 12 bases between the germline ends. Germline V gives CDR1 SGHRS, CDR2 YFSETQ. The CDR3 region is CASSFSGGLTEAFF. For the CDR3, the DNA is TGCGCCAGCAGCTTCTCGGGGGGGCTCACTGAAGCTTTCTTT.

The V call is TRBV2, the J call TRBJ2-1, with 7 nucleotides matching TRBD1. This CDR3 region has 14 residues. The J segment lost 6 bases and the V segment lost 6 bases, leaving 8 bases of the junction unmatched. The germline V gene encodes CDR1 SNHLY and CDR2 FYNNEI. The DNA for the CDR3 is TGTGCCAGCAGACAGGGGCTAACCCGCAATGAGCAGTTCTTC. Translated, it gives CASRQGLTRNEQFF.

The count of this clone is one. The junction differs from germline at one of its ends, possibly a read error. The chain employs TRBV7-7 and TRBJ2-2, with TRBD2 matching 7 bases. The CDR3 spans 15 residues. The V gene's germline CDR1 is SSHAT and CDR2 FNYEAQ (reference sequence). For the CDR3, the DNA is TGTGCTAGCAGCAGAACTAGCGCTAACACCGGGGAGCTGTTTTTT. Residues: CASSRTSANTGELFF.

The rearrangement uses TRBV2 and TRBJ1-1; TRBD1 matches 11 bases. The CDR3 spans 15 residues. V lost 7 bases and J lost 5; bases outside the gene matches: 9. CDR1 is SNHLY, CDR2 FYNNEI, per germline. The CDR3 spells CASTGGQGALTEAFF. The CDR3 DNA follows: TGTGCCAGCACCGGCGGACAGGGGGCTTTAACTGAAGCTTTCTTT.

The chain recombines TRBV5-4 with TRBJ2-5, with D perhaps TRBD2 (6 bases). The CDR3 loop spans 15 amino acids. The germline V and J ends were trimmed by 6 bases and 2 bases, with 17 bases remaining between them. Germline assignment: CDR1 SGHNT and CDR2 YYREEE (reference sequence). The DNA for the CDR3 is TGTGCCAGCAATCTGGGGGGACGGACACAAGAGACCCAGTACTTC. Protein: CASNLGGRTQETQYF.

The V and J genes are TRBV5-1 and TRBJ2-2, with D possibly being TRBD2 (5 bases). The ends were cut back, 1 base at V and 6 bases at J, with 7 bases in the middle. CDR1 is SGHRS and CDR2 is YFSETQ in the germline V gene. The CDR3 runs to 13 residues. CDR3 protein: CASSLRGPGELFF. CDR3 DNA sequence: TGCGCCAGCAGCTTGCGGGGTCCCGGGGAGCTGTTTTTT. The complete variable domain, with remaining parts taken from reference TRBV5-1 and TRBJ2-2, reads KAGVTQTPRYLIKTRGQQVTLSCSPISGHRSVSWYQQTPGQGLQFLFEYFSETQRNKGNFPGRFSGRQFSNSRSEMNVSTLELGDSALYLCASSLRGPGELFFGEGSRLTVL.

This CDR3 is CASVSRGVFSNQPQHF. CDR3 nucleotide sequence: TGTGCCAGCGTCTCCCGAGGAGTATTCAGCAATCAGCCCCAGCATTTT. The chain uses TRBV28 and TRBJ1-5; D call uncertain. The CDR3 spans 16 residues. The germline gives CDR1 MDHEN, CDR2 SYDVKM. Trimming took off 8 bases at V and 1 base at J, with 18 bases between the two ends.

The V call is TRBV7-3, the J call TRBJ2-1; 7 bases line up with TRBD2. Looked up from germline, CDR1 is SGHTA and CDR2 is FQGTGA. The CDR3 consists of 14 residues. Trimming removed 5 bases from V and 9 bases from J; junction bases left unmatched: 10. As DNA, the CDR3 is TGTGCCAGCAGCACCCGGGGACGCGGGGGTGAGCAGTTCTTC. Translated, it gives CASSTRGRGGEQFF.

In this sample, this clone turned up a few times. The chain has TRBV28 and TRBJ2-7; the match to TRBD1 covers 9 bases. Germline V CDR1 and CDR2: MDHEN, SYDVKM. This CDR3 has 14 amino acids. After removal of 4 bases from V and 6 bases from J, the junction contained 7 bases not matched to a gene. For the CDR3, the DNA is TGTGCCAGCAGTTCCGGGACAGGGATCATCGAGCAGTACGTC. This codes for CASSSGTGIIEQYV.

This clone is a singleton in its sample. The V gene is TRBV5-1, the J gene TRBJ1-3; D unclear. The V gene's germline CDR1 is SGHRS and CDR2 YFSETQ. Trimming stripped 4 bases from V and 4 bases from J, with 9 bases between. The CDR3 loop spans 13 amino acids. CDR3 region: CASSLPEGNTIYF. The CDR3 DNA sequence: TGCGCCAGCAGCCTTCCCGAGGGAAACACCATATATTTT.

V is TRBV5-4 and J is TRBJ2-5; unclear D gene. Per germline, CDR1 SGHNT and CDR2 YYREEE (reference sequence). There are 14 residues in the CDR3. Trimming shortened V by 0 bases and J by 1 base, and 7 bases separated the two germline ends. CDR3: CASSLGMSQETQYF. The CDR3 region has the DNA TGTGCCAGCAGCTTGGGAATGAGCCAAGAGACCCAGTACTTC.

V and J are TRBV5-1 and TRBJ1-4; 9 bases align to TRBD1. Germline loops: CDR1 SGHRS, CDR2 YFSETQ. V shed 1 base, J shed 5 bases, and the junction held 3 bases outside the gene matches. The CDR3 contains 15 residues. CDR3 sequence: CASSLQGTGNEKLFF. CDR3 in DNA: TGCGCCAGCAGCTTGCAAGGGACAGGGAATGAAAAACTGTTTTTT.

The rearrangement joins TRBV7-2 to TRBJ2-5; 8 bases map to TRBD2. Trimming removed 4 bases from V and 5 bases from J; junction bases left unmatched: 12. The CDR3 totals 16 residues. The germline gives CDR1 SGHTA, CDR2 FQGNSA. Here the CDR3 reads CASSSLSGGDRETQYF. The CDR3 DNA reads TGTGCCAGCAGCTCCCTATCGGGGGGGGATCGGGAGACCCAGTACTTC.

The genes are TRBV3-1 (or the pseudogene TRBV3-2) and TRBJ1-1; D perhaps matches TRBD1 (5 bases). Between the trimmed V and J ends, which lost 3 bases and 4 bases, there was a span of 15 bases. This CDR3 contains 15 residues. Germline V gene lookup returns CDR1 LGHDT and CDR2 YNNKEL (reference sequence). CDR3 sequence (DNA): TGTGCCAGCAGCCAGGGGCACGCTATGGGCACTGAAGCTTTCTTT. Translating gives CASSQGHAMGTEAFF.

V usage is TRBV9 and J usage is TRBJ2-1; D is possibly TRBD2 (5 bases). Trimming cost V 0 bases and J 4 bases, with 11 bases left between them. Germline V lookup: CDR1 SGDLS, CDR2 YYNGEE. CDR3 length: 15 residues. CDR3 sequence (DNA): TGTGCCAGCAGCGTAGTTGGTAGCGATTACAATGAGCAGTTCTTC. It translates to CASSVVGSDYNEQFF.

The rearrangement uses TRBV7-9 and TRBJ2-3; possibly TRBD2 for D (7 bases). The length of the CDR3 is 18 residues. Germline CDR1 SEHNR, CDR2 FQNEAQ (reference sequence). Trimming removed 2 bases at V and 2 bases at J, with 20 bases between. The CDR3 nucleotides read TGTGCCAGCAGCTTATGGACAGCGGGACACCTCATCACAGATACGCAGTATTTT. Its translation: CASSLWTAGHLITDTQYF.

V and J are TRBV4-1 and TRBJ2-1; TRBD2 matches 10 bases. This CDR3 has 16 amino acids. Germline-derived CDR1 and CDR2 are MGHRA and YSYEKL. Unmatched junction bases numbered 11, after V lost 4 bases and J lost 8 bases. CDR3 DNA: TGCGCCAGCAGCCGGCCAGGCAGCGGGGGGGCCTATGAGCAGTTCTTC. The encoded protein is CASSRPGSGGAYEQFF.

In the case of this clone: Other DNA sequences within the sample encode an identical CDR3. The V call is TRBV6-6, the J call TRBJ1-1; possibly TRBD1 for D (5 bases). The CDR3 is 13 residues long. In germline, CDR1 is MNHNY, CDR2 SVGAGI (reference sequence). V shed 0 bases and J shed 5 bases, with 7 bases lying between them. CDR3 amino acids: CASSYSGGTEAFF. In nucleotides, the CDR3 is TGTGCCAGCAGTTACTCCGGGGGAACTGAAGCTTTCTTT.

The chain employs TRBV5-1 and TRBJ2-5, with 15 bases matching TRBD2. CDR1 SGHRS and CDR2 YFSETQ come from the germline V gene. The CDR3 is 18 amino acids. V gave up 0 bases and J gave up 3 bases; unmatched junction bases: 6. The CDR3 coding sequence is TGCGCCAGCAGCTTGGAAAGGGGACTAGCGGGGGGTGAAGAGACCCAGTACTTC. This codes for CASSLERGLAGGEETQYF.

The chain carries TRBV9 and TRBJ2-1; TRBD2 agrees at 7 bases. V dropped 0 bases and J dropped 5; count of bases not matched to a gene: 5. Per the germline V gene, CDR1 is SGDLS and CDR2 is YYNGEE. The CDR3 extends over 15 amino acids. The CDR3 loop is CASSVGGSTHNEQFF. Written as DNA, the CDR3 is TGTGCCAGCAGCGTAGGCGGGAGTACTCACAATGAGCAGTTCTTC.

The chain recombines TRBV21-1 with TRBJ1-1. TRBV21-1 is a pseudogene segment. The CDR3 is 14 residues long. CDR3 DNA sequence: TGTGCCAGCAGCAAAACGGAGGGTCGCACTGAAGCTTTCTTT. It codes for CASSKTEGRTEAFF.